The 27 T cell receptor beta chains in this list originate from one sample, sequenced in a study of blood T cells in healthy people across ages. Alongside a J-beta primer mix, a sample-barcoded 5' primer served in a second PCR lasting about 7 to 12 cycles. Each CDR3 protein is one row after TCRdb ran MiXCR on the 5' RACE reads. In the table there are roughly 1 million distinct CDR3 sequences, almost 25% of which are singletons. The sample was also linked to a second study, of T cells of mothers and their children.

Sequenced material: blood. The receptors stem from a girl aged 2 to 9 in good health.

The chain has TRBV7-2 and TRBJ1-5; tentatively, D is TRBD1 (6 bases). Germline V gene sequence: CDR1 SGHTA, CDR2 FQGNSA. The germline V and J ends were trimmed by 5 bases and 7 bases, with 18 bases remaining between them. CDR3 length equals 15 residues. CDR3 DNA sequence: TGTGCCAGCAGCCCCCGAGGTGGGGGCAGACAGCCCCAGCATTTT. As protein: CASSPRGGGRQPQHF.

In the case of this clonotype: As the CDR3 is not closed by the conserved phenylalanine or tryptophan, this likely results from a read error. The limits of the CDR3 on the DNA are not certain, so only TCRdb's listed CDR3 is given. The chain combines TRBV12-3 or TRBV12-4 with TRBJ1-1; TRBD1 is taken as the D call from the table, unchecked against the DNA. From its first to its last residue, the CDR3 has 12 amino acids. The CDR3 sequence is CASSPGETEALI.

This clonotype was seen a handful of times. Germline and junction disagree at one end, which may indicate a read error. The V call is TRBV20-1, the J call TRBJ2-7; tentatively, D is TRBD2 (6 bases). The CDR3 runs to 16 residues. CDR1 is DFQATT and CDR2 is SNEGSKA in the germline V gene (reference sequence). The DNA for the CDR3 is TGCAGTGCCAGAGTGGCGGGACTTGGGCTAACCTACGAGCAGTACTTC. Its translation is CSARVAGLGLTYEQYF.

This clonotype was seen at least ten times. The V call is TRBV9, the J call TRBJ2-7, with D tentatively TRBD1 (6 bases). There are 14 residues in the CDR3. Trimming removed 3 bases at V and 1 base at J, with 11 bases between. Per germline, CDR1 SGDLS and CDR2 YYNGEE. CDR3 region: CASSGTGRSYEQYF. Written as DNA, the CDR3 is TGTGCCAGCAGCGGTACAGGGCGATCCTACGAGCAGTACTTC.

The genes are TRBV5-1 and TRBJ2-1; D gene ambiguous. This CDR3 is 14 amino acids long. CDR1 is SGHRS, CDR2 YFSETQ, per germline. Deletions cut 4 bases from V and 6 bases from J, with 14 bases between. CDR3 bases: TGCGCCAGCAGCGAAGACTCGTTCCCCAATGAGCAGTTCTTC. This codes for CASSEDSFPNEQFF.

This clonotype occurred a few times. This chain links TRBV11-2 with TRBJ2-2; TRBD2 agrees at 12 bases. Trimming at V came to 3 bases and at J to 6 bases, leaving 8 bases not matched to a gene. The CDR3 sequence is 17 residues long. Germline values: CDR1 SGHAT, CDR2 FQNNGV. The CDR3 DNA is TGTGCCAGCAGCTTTTCAGGACTAGCGGGGAGGTCCGGGGAGCTGTTTTTT. It yields the protein CASSFSGLAGRSGELFF.

The table lists this clonotype with a few counts. The chain has TRBV4-1 and TRBJ2-5; 7 bases fit TRBD2. Per germline, CDR1 MGHRA and CDR2 YSYEKL. The CDR3 is 16 amino acids. After removal of 1 base from V and 5 bases from J, the junction contained 10 bases not matched to a gene. CDR3 amino acids: CASSQVSGRAGETQYF. In DNA form, the CDR3 reads TGCGCCAGCAGCCAAGTCTCGGGGAGGGCGGGGGAGACCCAGTACTTC.

V is TRBV28 and J is TRBJ2-5, with TRBD2 matching over 7 bases. V lost 1 base and J lost 6; bases outside the gene matches: 8. Germline CDR1 is MDHEN and CDR2 is SYDVKM. This CDR3 is 15 amino acids long. The chain's CDR3 is CASSLYQMGGKTQYF. The CDR3 DNA is TGTGCCAGCAGTTTATACCAAATGGGGGGGAAGACCCAGTACTTC.

The chain is built from TRBV6-6 and TRBJ2-5, with D unresolved. TRBJ2-7 explains the end of the DNA better; the J call may be wrong. This CDR3 spans 14 amino acids. Germline V gene lookup returns CDR1 MNHNY and CDR2 SVGAGI (reference sequence). The CDR3 is CASSSASVGYEQYF. In DNA form, the CDR3 reads TGTGCCAGCAGTTCCGCTAGTGTCGGGTACGAGCAGTACTTC.

V usage is TRBV20-1 and J usage is TRBJ2-7, with 14 bases that match TRBD2. The CDR3 spans 16 residues. Germline values: CDR1 DFQATT, CDR2 SNEGSKA (reference sequence). J lost 5 bases, V lost 4 bases, and 10 bases had no gene match. The CDR3 protein is CSAISEGTSGSHEQYF. CDR3 sequence (DNA): TGCAGTGCTATATCCGAGGGGACTAGCGGGAGTCACGAGCAGTACTTC.

The sample holds a few counts of this clonotype. The junction does not match germline at one end; this may be a read error. This chain joins TRBV29-1 and TRBJ1-2, with no clear D. The V gene's germline CDR1 is SQVTM and CDR2 ANQGSEA. There are 12 residues in the CDR3. The CDR3 loop reads CSAEDRPYGYTF. The CDR3 DNA follows: TGCAGCGCTGAAGATAGACCCTATGGCTACACCTTC.

This clonotype occurred a few times. The rearrangement links TRBV7-9 to TRBJ2-7, with no clear D. Germline V CDR1 and CDR2: SEHNR, FQNEAQ (reference sequence). The CDR3 contains 12 residues. Trimming shortened V by 8 bases and J by 5 bases, and 13 bases separated the two germline ends. The CDR3, as DNA: TGTGCCAGCGAGTCGGGCAGTGACGAGCAGTACTTC. Translation gives CASESGSDEQYF.

This clonotype was seen more than once but under ten times. The V and J genes are TRBV28 and TRBJ2-6; D not resolved. Between the trimmed V and J ends, which lost 5 bases and 4 bases, there was a span of 9 bases. The CDR3 is 14 residues long. CDR1 and CDR2 from the germline V gene are MDHEN and SYDVKM. CDR3 loop: CASSENLGANVLTF. CDR3 coding DNA: TGTGCCAGCAGTGAAAACCTGGGGGCCAACGTCCTGACTTTC. Based on the CDR3 plus reference TRBV28 and TRBJ2-6, the full variable domain is DVKVTQSSRYLVKRTGEKVFLECVQDMDHENMFWYRQDPGLGLRLIYFSYDVKMKEKGDIPEGYSVSREKKERFSLILESASTNQTSMYLCASSENLGANVLTFGAGSRLTVL.

This clonotype has more than one count but fewer than ten. The chain couples TRBV29-1 to TRBJ1-5, with D possibly matching TRBD1 (5 bases). Trimming removed 7 bases from V and 0 bases from J, with 7 bases in between. There are 12 residues in the CDR3. Germline V gene lookup returns CDR1 SQVTM and CDR2 ANQGSEA. The CDR3: CSAGYSNQPQHF. The CDR3 DNA reads TGCAGCGCAGGGTATAGCAATCAGCCCCAGCATTTT.

This clonotype was seen a few times. This chain uses TRBV12-3 or TRBV12-4 with TRBJ2-1, with 11 positions matching TRBD2. V dropped 6 bases and J dropped 9; count of bases not matched to a gene: 10. This CDR3 has 15 residues. CDR3 nucleotides: TGTGCCAGCAGCAGTACGATAGCGGGGGGGTTTGAGCAGTTCTTC. It specifies CASSSTIAGGFEQFF.

This clonotype showed up just a few times. This rearrangement joins TRBV6-1 to TRBJ1-3; no clear D. CDR3 size: 15 residues. Trimming cost V 11 bases and J 0 bases, with 17 bases left between them. Germline values: CDR1 MNHNS, CDR2 SASEGT. This CDR3 reads CAPDIGLYSGNTIYF. The CDR3 DNA follows: TGTGCCCCTGACATAGGACTCTACTCTGGAAACACCATATATTTT.

This clonotype was counted only a few times. The gene calls are TRBV2 and TRBJ2-2; D unresolved. The ends were cut back, 5 bases at V and 3 bases at J, with 13 bases in the middle. The CDR3 extends over 15 amino acids. CDR1 is SNHLY, CDR2 FYNNEI, per germline. The CDR3: CASSYSLPDTGELFF. The CDR3 DNA follows: TGTGCCAGCAGTTACAGTCTCCCGGACACCGGGGAGCTGTTTTTT.

Points on this clonotype: One end of the junction fails to match germline, which may point to a read error. The chain is built from TRBV7-2 and TRBJ2-3, with 7 nucleotides matching TRBD1. CDR1 SGHTA and CDR2 FQGNSA come from the germline V gene. The CDR3 sequence is 15 residues long. The CDR3 sequence: CASSLDREGVDTQYF. The CDR3 DNA is TGTGCCAGCAGTTTAGACAGGGAAGGAGTAGATACGCAGTATTTT.

The chain is built from TRBV28 and TRBJ2-5; D not certain. The J call may not be correct, given that the DNA end is closer to TRBJ2-7. The CDR3 covers 14 residues. Germline-derived CDR1 and CDR2 are MDHEN and SYDVKM. CDR3 DNA sequence: TGTGCCAGCAGACCGCCCTCGGATTACTACGAGCAGTACTTC. As protein: CASRPPSDYYEQYF.

The CDR3 coding sequence is TGTGCCAGCGGCGACAGGGGCAATGAGCAGTTCTTC. It yields the protein CASGDRGNEQFF. This chain joins TRBV27 and TRBJ2-5, with 8 bases matching TRBD1. Near its end, the DNA agrees better with TRBJ2-1, so the J call may be wrong. In germline, CDR1 is MNHEY, CDR2 SMNVEV (reference sequence). The CDR3 loop spans 12 amino acids.

This clonotype was observed a few times. The genes are TRBV28 and TRBJ2-5; TRBD1 matches at 7 bases. Judging by the DNA end, TRBJ2-7 fits better; the J call may be wrong. This CDR3 is built from 13 residues. The germline CDR1 and CDR2 sequences are MDHEN and SYDVKM. CDR3 DNA sequence: TGTGCCACCGAAGGGACAGCAAACTACGAGCAGTACTTC. Protein sequence: CATEGTANYEQYF.

This clonotype was picked up a small number of times. This rearrangement joins TRBV4-3 to TRBJ1-2; D call uncertain. The CDR3 length is 17 residues. The V end was cut by 0 bases, the J end by 7 bases, with 21 bases between. CDR1 and CDR2 (germline): LGHNA, YSLEER. This CDR3 reads CASSQDLSGLLRSGYTF. CDR3 sequence (DNA): TGCGCCAGCAGCCAAGATCTTAGTGGGCTTTTAAGGTCTGGCTACACCTTC.

CDR3 residues: CASSFSELGKEQFF. The CDR3 nucleotides read TGTGCCAGCAGCTTCTCCGAACTCGGGAAGGAGCAGTTCTTC. The V and J genes are TRBV7-9 and TRBJ2-5; D is possibly TRBD2 (5 bases). The J call may be in error: the DNA end matches TRBJ2-1 better. Germline V CDR1 and CDR2: SEHNR, FQNEAQ (reference sequence). The CDR3 contains 14 residues.

This chain links TRBV28 with TRBJ2-7; 7 bases line up with TRBD2. Per germline, CDR1 MDHEN and CDR2 SYDVKM. J was trimmed by 5 bases and V by 8 bases; bases with no gene match: 12. This CDR3 is 14 amino acids long. The CDR3 loop is CASGERGGEDEQYF. In DNA, the CDR3 is TGTGCCAGCGGCGAGCGGGGAGGGGAGGACGAGCAGTACTTC.

This chain joins TRBV6-5 and TRBJ2-5, with no clear D. Trimming removed 0 bases at V and 3 bases at J, with 11 bases between. CDR1 and CDR2 from the germline V gene are MNHEY and SVGAGI. CDR3 length: 15 residues. CDR3 nucleotide sequence: TGTGCCAGCAGTTACTCGATTCGGCCCGAAGAGACCCAGTACTTC. It codes for CASSYSIRPEETQYF.

Only a few counts were recorded for this clonotype. This chain uses TRBV18 with TRBJ2-5, with D perhaps matching TRBD2 (5 bases). The end of the DNA fits TRBJ2-7 better, so the J call may be wrong. Germline-derived CDR1 and CDR2 are KGHSH and LQKENI. This CDR3 is built from 14 residues. CDR3 in amino acids: CASSPPDFSYEQYF. CDR3 in DNA: TGTGCCAGCTCACCACCGGACTTCTCCTACGAGCAGTACTTC.

The genes are TRBV29-1 and TRBJ2-2, with TRBD2 identical over 7 bases. This CDR3 has 15 residues. The germline V gene has CDR1 SQVTM and CDR2 ANQGSEA. The V segment lost 3 bases and the J segment 1 base; nucleotides outside the gene matches: 5. The CDR3 DNA sequence: TGCAGCGTTGATGGGCTAGCGGAGAACACCGGGGAGCTGTTTTTT. This codes for CSVDGLAENTGELFF.